One and the same sample provided the 14 T cell receptor beta chains below, sequenced in a study of blood T cell repertoires in COVID-19. TCRdb's table, derived via immunoSEQ multiplex PCR, lists solely in-frame clones and lacks some. The sample comprises approximately 63,000 clones, approximately 92% of which are singletons, and 15% to 20% rests with the top ten. Sequenced sample: peripheral blood. The receptor source for this set is a woman aged 55-70 years with COVID-19, enrolled during active disease.

CDR3 amino acids: CASSPLGAGNQPQHF. CDR3 nucleotides: TGTGCCAGTAGTCCCCTGGGGGCCGGGAATCAGCCCCAGCATTTT. The chain combines TRBV19 with TRBJ1-5, with D possibly TRBD1 on 6 matching bases. The V gene lost 5 bases and the J gene lost 4 bases, with 15 bases spanning the gap. The germline CDR1 and CDR2 sequences are LNHDA and SQIVND (reference sequence). CDR3 length: 15 residues.

The gene calls are TRBV27 and TRBJ2-7; the D gene is possibly TRBD2 (5 bases). V dropped 2 bases and J dropped 4 bases, with 15 bases sitting between them. CDR1 MNHEY and CDR2 SMNVEV come from the germline V gene (reference sequence). This CDR3 has 15 amino acids. The CDR3 spells CASSLSILGGYEQYF. CDR3 DNA sequence: TGTGCCAGCAGTTTAAGTATCCTAGGAGGATACGAGCAGTACTTC.

This rearrangement joins TRBV24-1 to TRBJ2-3; TRBD1 agrees at 7 bases. V lost 3 bases and J lost 0; bases outside the gene matches: 11. The CDR3 contains 18 residues. Germline-derived CDR1 and CDR2 are KGHDR and SFDVKD. The CDR3, as DNA: TGTGCCACCAGTGATGTATATTCCGGGACAGCTAGCACAGATACGCAGTATTTT. Protein sequence: CATSDVYSGTASTDTQYF.

V gene TRBV28 combines with J gene TRBJ1-1, with TRBD1 as a possible D gene (6 bases). V shed 3 bases and J shed 8 bases, with 10 bases lying between them. The CDR3 runs 12 residues. The V gene's germline CDR1 is MDHEN and CDR2 SYDVKM. This CDR3 reads CASSFGGAEAFF. In DNA form, the CDR3 reads TGTGCCAGCAGTTTTGGGGGGGCGGAAGCTTTCTTT.

This clone has a handful of counts. The chain recombines TRBV7-9 with TRBJ1-5; 8 bases align to TRBD1. The CDR3 sequence is 15 residues long. Germline values: CDR1 SEHNR, CDR2 FQNEAQ (reference sequence). V was clipped by 0 bases and J by 6 bases; unmatched bases: 4. CDR3 DNA sequence: TGTGCCAGCAGCTTAGCCACAGGGGGGATTCAGCCCCAGCATTTT. Residues: CASSLATGGIQPQHF. The variable domain in full, completed from reference TRBV7-9 and TRBJ1-5, reads DTGVSQNPRHKITKRGQNVTFRCDPISEHNRLYWYRQTLGQGPEFLTYFQNEAQLEKSRLLSDRFSAERPKGSFSTLEIQRTEQGDSAMYLCASSLATGGIQPQHFGDGTRLSIL.

The chain has TRBV24-1 and TRBJ1-5; D possibly corresponds to TRBD1 (6 bases). Between the trimmed V and J ends, which lost 4 bases and 7 bases, there was a span of 25 bases. The CDR3 length is 18 residues. The germline V gene encodes CDR1 KGHDR and CDR2 SFDVKD. The CDR3 loop reads CATSESPSWGGAGQPQHF. The CDR3 DNA follows: TGTGCCACCAGTGAGTCCCCTTCGTGGGGGGGCGCGGGGCAGCCCCAGCATTTT.

This rearrangement joins TRBV19 to TRBJ2-1; tentative D call: TRBD2 (6 bases). There are 16 residues in the CDR3. V was cut by 6 bases and J by 0 bases, with 15 bases left in between. Germline assignment: CDR1 LNHDA and CDR2 SQIVND (reference sequence). The CDR3 nucleotides read TGTGCCAGTAGCCCTATAGCGGTCGCCTCCTACAATGAGCAGTTCTTC. It codes for CASSPIAVASYNEQFF.

This chain joins TRBV4-2 and TRBJ1-1; tentatively, D is TRBD1 (5 bases). V was trimmed by 4 bases and J by 4 bases, leaving 13 bases between them. In germline, CDR1 is LGHNA, CDR2 YNFKEQ. This CDR3 spans 14 amino acids. The DNA for the CDR3 is TGTGCCAGCAGCCGAGAGGCGGGGACCACTGAAGCTTTCTTT. This codes for CASSREAGTTEAFF.

This chain links TRBV5-4 with TRBJ2-7; 11 bases line up with TRBD2. With V trimmed by 5 bases and J by 0 bases, 7 bases remained unmatched. Germline values: CDR1 SGHNT, CDR2 YYREEE (reference sequence). The CDR3 sequence is 16 residues long. CDR3 region: CASRRGLAENSYEQYF. CDR3 nucleotide sequence: TGTGCCAGCAGGCGGGGACTAGCGGAGAACTCCTACGAGCAGTACTTC.

The gene calls are TRBV5-1 and TRBJ2-7; TRBD1 is a possible D gene (5 bases). Germline V lookup: CDR1 SGHRS, CDR2 YFSETQ. The CDR3 runs to 16 residues. V shed 0 bases and J shed 0 bases, with 13 bases lying between them. The CDR3 region is CASSLAEDTSSYEQYF. The CDR3 DNA is TGCGCCAGCAGCTTGGCCGAGGACACGAGCTCCTACGAGCAGTACTTC.

V and J are TRBV5-1 and TRBJ2-7, with a tentative D call TRBD1 (7 bases). CDR1 SGHRS and CDR2 YFSETQ come from the germline V gene. The CDR3 consists of 14 residues. V was cut by 3 bases and J by 5 bases, with 15 bases left in between. The CDR3 sequence: CASSSTGTGHEQYF. The CDR3 region has the DNA TGCGCCAGCAGCTCGACAGGGACTGGCCACGAGCAGTACTTC.

The genes are TRBV4-3 and TRBJ2-7; 7 nucleotides align to TRBD1. The CDR3 runs 16 residues. The trim removed 4 bases at V and 1 base at J, leaving 10 bases unmatched. CDR1 is LGHNA and CDR2 is YSLEER in the germline V gene. CDR3 residues: CASSPVLNRGSYEQYF. Written as DNA, the CDR3 is TGCGCCAGCAGCCCGGTTCTGAACAGGGGTTCCTACGAGCAGTACTTC.

The rearrangement links TRBV11-3 to TRBJ2-1; TRBD2 might be the D (6 bases). V was pared by 1 base and J by 8 bases, with 12 bases between. The CDR3 extends over 14 amino acids. Germline V gene sequence: CDR1 SGHNT, CDR2 YENEEA. CDR3 region: CASSLVLRGDEQFF. The CDR3 nucleotides read TGTGCCAGCAGCTTAGTACTCCGCGGGGATGAGCAGTTCTTC.

This clone has just one count. The chain combines TRBV19 with TRBJ1-4; 10 nucleotides agree with TRBD1. The CDR3 has 14 amino acids. V lost 5 bases to trimming and J lost 8 bases; unmatched junction nucleotides: 5. From germline, CDR1 is LNHDA and CDR2 SQIVND (reference sequence). The CDR3 loop reads CASSPGTGAEKLFF. CDR3 nucleotide sequence: TGTGCCAGTAGTCCCGGGACAGGGGCCGAAAAACTGTTTTTT. The full variable domain, its missing parts supplied by reference TRBV19 and TRBJ1-4, is DGGITQSPKYLFRKEGQNVTLSCEQNLNHDAMYWYRQDPGQGLRLIYYSQIVNDFQKGDIAEGYSVSREKKESFPLTVTSAQKNPTAFYLCASSPGTGAEKLFFGSGTQLSVL.